This is a list of T cell receptor beta chains from one sample in a study of blood T cell repertoires in COVID-19. The table came from immunoSEQ multiplex PCR; TCRdb's copy has only in-frame clones and leaves some out. The table has 110,000 to 150,000 clones, roughly 80% seen once. The sequenced material came from peripheral blood. The source is a man aged 70 or older who had recovered from COVID-19. The CDR3 runs from the conserved cysteine through the conserved F or W. The order of the fields is CDR3 length, D gene, clone size, J gene, V gene, CDR3 DNA, CDR3 protein. The D gene is left open where the match is weak. Clone sizes are given selectively: once, few, many, or a class where the clone is expanded.

18 TRBD2 . TRBJ2-3 TRBV2 TGTGCCAGCAGTTTGAGGGGGGGGCTAGCGGGAGACACAGATACGCAGTATTTT CASSLRGGLAGDTDTQYF
16 . . TRBJ2-1 TRBV3-1/TRBV3-2 TGTGCCAGCAGCCAAGTACTAGGGAGCTCCTACAATGAGCAGTTCTTC CASSQVLGSSYNEQFF
12 . . TRBJ1-5 TRBV25-1 TGTGCCAGCGCGGGCAGCAATCAGCCCCAGCATTTT CASAGSNQPQHF
16 TRBD1 . TRBJ1-2 TRBV5-1 TGCGCCAGCAGCTTGGGTTGGGACAGGGCAAACTATGGCTACACCTTC CASSLGWDRANYGYTF
14 . . TRBJ2-7 TRBV19 TGTGCCAGTAGTTTCGAGCGGAGCTCCTACGAGCAGTACTTC CASSFERSSYEQYF
13 . . TRBJ1-1 TRBV7-6 TGTGCCAGCAGCCGACAGATGAACACTGAAGCTTTCTTT CASSRQMNTEAFF
12 TRBD2 . TRBJ2-7 TRBV20-1 TGCAGTGCCAGTAGCGGGAGGGCCGAGCAGTACTTC CSASSGRAEQYF
17 . . TRBJ2-5 TRBV7-8 TGTGCCAGCAGCTTAGAGTTACGGGCAGGGACTGGAGAGACCCAGTACTTC CASSLELRAGTGETQYF
14 . . TRBJ1-6 TRBV5-6 TGTGCCAGCAGCTCTCGGGGTAGTCTGTCACCCCTCCACTTT CASSSRGSLSPLHF
14 TRBD2 . TRBJ2-3 TRBV2 TGTGCCATCGGTGGGCGGGAGGGCCTTTATACGCAGTATTTT CAIGGREGLYTQYF
15 TRBD2 . TRBJ2-7 TRBV4-1 TGCGCCAGCAGCTCCGGACTAGCGGGAGAACACGAGCAGTACTTC CASSSGLAGEHEQYF
14 . . TRBJ1-3 TRBV6-6 TGTGCCAGCAGGGTTACAGGGATGGGAAACACCATATATTTT CASRVTGMGNTIYF
16 TRBD1 many TRBJ2-7 TRBV7-8 TGTGCCAGCAGCTTACCTCAGGGACAGCAAAATTACGAGCAGTACTTC CASSLPQGQQNYEQYF
16 TRBD1 . TRBJ2-3 TRBV18 TGTGCCAGCTCAAGAACCGGGACAGGGAACACAGATACGCAGTATTTT CASSRTGTGNTDTQYF
16 . few TRBJ1-5 TRBV7-2 TGTGCCAGCAGCTTAAGTATTACTTCTGCCAATCAGCCCCAGCATTTT CASSLSITSANQPQHF
16 TRBD1 . TRBJ1-5 TRBV4-1 TGCGCCAGCAGCGATCGACAGGGTTGGAGCAATCAGCCCCAGCATTTT CASSDRQGWSNQPQHF
12 . few TRBJ2-7 TRBV7-2 TGTGCCAGCAGCCTCCGCTCCTACGAGCAGTACTTC CASSLRSYEQYF
11 . few TRBJ2-7 TRBV20-1 TGCAGTGCTAAATGGGCTGGGGAGCAGTACTTC CSAKWAGEQYF
14 TRBD1 . TRBJ2-7 TRBV6-5 TGTGCCAGCAGAGCCGGGACAGGGCCCTACGAGCAGTACTTC CASRAGTGPYEQYF
15 . . TRBJ2-3 TRBV4-1 TGCGCCAGCAGCCAATGGAGGGAGGACACAGATACGCAGTATTTT CASSQWREDTDTQYF
17 TRBD2 . TRBJ2-1 TRBV7-3 TGTGCCAGCAGCACGGGACTAGCGGGAGGGATCTACAATGAGCAGTTCTTC CASSTGLAGGIYNEQFF
15 . . TRBJ2-2 TRBV7-9 TGTGCCAGCAGCTTTCTGGCTAGCCGGGCCGGGGAGCTGTTTTTT CASSFLASRAGELFF
15 TRBD1 . TRBJ1-5 TRBV5-1 TGCGCCAGCAGCTGGACAGGGGGCACAGATCAGCCCCAGCATTTT CASSWTGGTDQPQHF
15 TRBD2 few TRBJ2-1 TRBV5-1 TGCGCCAGCAGCTTGGGTGCTAGCGGGAGCAATGAGCAGTTCTTC CASSLGASGSNEQFF
15 TRBD2 . TRBJ2-3 TRBV19 TGTGCCAGTAGGGAGACTAGCCTTAGCACAGATACGCAGTATTTT CASRETSLSTDTQYF
16 TRBD2 once TRBJ2-7 TRBV9 TGTGCCAGCAGCGTAGAAGCGGGACTAGCGGCCTACGAGCAGTACTTC CASSVEAGLAAYEQYF
19 . . TRBJ2-6 TRBV18 TGTGCCAGCTCACTATTTACCGGGACACTGAGCTCTGGGGCCAACGTCCTGACTTTC CASSLFTGTLSSGANVLTF
16 . . TRBJ1-4 TRBV4-1 TGCGCCAGCAGCTATACAGGGAGCTCAACTAATGAAAAACTGTTTTTT CASSYTGSSTNEKLFF
15 . . TRBJ2-7 TRBV7-8 TGTGCCAGCAGCTTAGCAGGAGGGGGCCCCTACGAGCAGTACTTC CASSLAGGGPYEQYF
18 TRBD2 . TRBJ2-1 TRBV2 TGTGCCAGCAGAACGGGACTAGCGGGAGAGGTTTCCTACAATGAGCAGTTCTTC CASRTGLAGEVSYNEQFF
18 TRBD1 . TRBJ1-1 TRBV19 TGTGCCAGTAGTGGGCGATGGGGACAGAGGGCCCTCGGGACTGAAGCTTTCTTT CASSGRWGQRALGTEAFF
13 . . TRBJ1-1 TRBV10-3 TGTGCCATCAGTTCGGGGGAGAACACTGAAGCTTTCTTT CAISSGENTEAFF
16 TRBD1 . TRBJ1-1 TRBV15 TGTGCCACCAGCAGAGTCTTGCCGGGGCAGGGGGCTGAAGCTTTCTTT CATSRVLPGQGAEAFF
13 . few TRBJ2-7 TRBV12-3/TRBV12-4 TGTGCCAGCAGTTTCTTGGGGGCAGGGGAGCAGTACTTC CASSFLGAGEQYF
14 TRBD1 few TRBJ1-2 TRBV30 TGTGCCTGGAGTGTATCGTCCGGGACAGGGGGCTACACCTTC CAWSVSSGTGGYTF
14 . . TRBJ1-1 TRBV7-9 TGTGCCAGCAGCTTCACAGGACAAGACACTGAAGCTTTCTTT CASSFTGQDTEAFF
13 . . TRBJ1-1 TRBV30 TGTGCCTGGAACTCGCACAGCAACACTGAAGCTTTCTTT CAWNSHSNTEAFF
14 . few TRBJ2-2 TRBV24-1 TGTGCCACCAGGTCAGGGGCGAACACCGGGGAGCTGTTTTTT CATRSGANTGELFF
13 . . TRBJ2-2 TRBV27 TGTGCCAGCAGCGGTTTGCACACCGGGGAGCTGTTTTTT CASSGLHTGELFF
12 . . TRBJ1-2 TRBV3-1/TRBV3-2 TGTGCCAGCAGCCAGGGGCCCGGAGGCTACACCTTC CASSQGPGGYTF
16 . . TRBJ1-1 TRBV6-6 TGTGCCAGTACCTTACCGGGGGACCAGGGGAACACTGAAGCTTTCTTT CASTLPGDQGNTEAFF
15 TRBD1 . TRBJ1-2 TRBV29-1 TGCAGCGGAAGAACCGGGACAGGGGGTAACTATGGCTACACCTTC CSGRTGTGGNYGYTF
12 . . TRBJ2-1 TRBV6-2/TRBV6-3 TGTGCCAGCAGCCCGGACAGCAATGAGCAGTTCTTC CASSPDSNEQFF
13 TRBD1 . TRBJ2-4 TRBV19 TGTGCCAGTAGTAGGGACAGGGGTTACATTCAGTACTTC CASSRDRGYIQYF
14 TRBD2 . TRBJ2-1 TRBV7-9 TGTGCCAGCAGCTCCGGGACTAGCGCGAATGAGCAGTTCTTC CASSSGTSANEQFF
12 . . TRBJ2-3 TRBV27 TGTGCCAGCAGCCAAAGCACAGATACGCAGTATTTT CASSQSTDTQYF
13 TRBD2 . TRBJ2-4 TRBV6-5 TGTGCCAGCAGTCCCCGCACCGGGACTAGGCTCAACTTC CASSPRTGTRLNF
14 TRBD1 . TRBJ1-2 TRBV4-1 TGCGCCAGCAGCCTTAGACAGGGGGCGAATGGCTACACCTTC CASSLRQGANGYTF